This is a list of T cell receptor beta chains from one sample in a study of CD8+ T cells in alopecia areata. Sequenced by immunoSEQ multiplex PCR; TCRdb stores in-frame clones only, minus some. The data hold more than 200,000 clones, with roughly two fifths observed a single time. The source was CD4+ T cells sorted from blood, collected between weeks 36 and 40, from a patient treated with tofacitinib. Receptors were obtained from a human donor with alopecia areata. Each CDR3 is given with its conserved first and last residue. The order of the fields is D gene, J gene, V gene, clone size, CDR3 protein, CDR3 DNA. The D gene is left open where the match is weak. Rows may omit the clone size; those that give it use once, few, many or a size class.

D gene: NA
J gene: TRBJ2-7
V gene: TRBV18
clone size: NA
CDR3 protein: CASSPPSKRISYEQYF
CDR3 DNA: TGTGCCAGCTCACCACCGTCGAAGCGGATCTCCTACGAGCAGTACTTC

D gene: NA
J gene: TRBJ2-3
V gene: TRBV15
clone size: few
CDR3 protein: CATSREQGGQYF
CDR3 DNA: TGTGCCACCAGCAGAGAGCAAGGCGGGCAGTATTTT

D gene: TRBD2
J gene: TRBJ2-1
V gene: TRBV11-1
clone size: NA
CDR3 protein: CASSLRRSGTSYNEQFF
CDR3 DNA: TGTGCCAGCAGCTTGCGGCGTAGCGGGACCTCCTACAATGAGCAGTTCTTC

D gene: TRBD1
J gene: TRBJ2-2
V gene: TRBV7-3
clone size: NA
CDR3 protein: CASQQGANTGELFF
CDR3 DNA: TGTGCCAGTCAACAGGGGGCGAACACCGGGGAGCTGTTTTTT

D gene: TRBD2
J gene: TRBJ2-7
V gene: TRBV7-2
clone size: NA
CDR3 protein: CASSLMPAGGSEQYF
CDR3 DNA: TGTGCCAGCAGCTTAATGCCGGCGGGAGGTAGCGAGCAGTACTTC

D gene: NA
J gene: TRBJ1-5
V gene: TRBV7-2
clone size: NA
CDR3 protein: CASSSQGIGNQPQHF
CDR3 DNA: TGTGCCAGCAGCTCCCAAGGTATTGGCAATCAGCCCCAGCATTTT

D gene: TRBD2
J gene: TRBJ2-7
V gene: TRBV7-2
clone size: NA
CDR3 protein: CASSITSGSSYEQYF
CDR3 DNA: TGTGCCAGCAGCATTACTAGCGGGAGCTCCTACGAGCAGTACTTC

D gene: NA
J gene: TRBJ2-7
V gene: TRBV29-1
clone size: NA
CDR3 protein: CSVVGWGEQYF
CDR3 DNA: TGCAGCGTTGTTGGCTGGGGCGAGCAGTACTTC

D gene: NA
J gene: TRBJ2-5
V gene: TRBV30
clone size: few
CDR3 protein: CAWDPGQAETQYF
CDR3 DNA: TGTGCCTGGGATCCGGGACAAGCAGAGACCCAGTACTTC

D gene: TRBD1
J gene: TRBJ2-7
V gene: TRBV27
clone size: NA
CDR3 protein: CASSLSTLARGRRPWEQYF
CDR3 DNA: TGTGCCAGCAGTTTATCAACCCTGGCCAGGGGGCGCAGGCCCTGGGAGCAGTACTTC

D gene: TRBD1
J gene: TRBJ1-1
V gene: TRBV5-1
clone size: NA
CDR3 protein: CASSRQGFTTEAFF
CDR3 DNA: TGCGCCAGCAGCAGACAGGGTTTTACCACTGAAGCTTTCTTT

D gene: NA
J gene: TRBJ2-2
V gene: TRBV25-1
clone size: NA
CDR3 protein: CASSEWSITKAGELFF
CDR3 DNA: TGTGCCAGCAGTGAATGGAGCATTACTAAGGCCGGGGAGCTGTTTTTT

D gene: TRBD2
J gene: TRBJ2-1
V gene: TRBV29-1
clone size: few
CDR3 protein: CSVGGPSGSSYNEQFF
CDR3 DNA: TGCAGCGTTGGGGGCCCTAGCGGGAGCTCCTACAATGAGCAGTTCTTC

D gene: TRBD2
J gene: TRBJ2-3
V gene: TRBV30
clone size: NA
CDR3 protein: CACSSGSTDTQYF
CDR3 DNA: TGTGCCTGCTCTAGCGGTAGCACAGATACGCAGTATTTT

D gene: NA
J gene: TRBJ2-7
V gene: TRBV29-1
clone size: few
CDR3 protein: CSNRGSPSSSYEQYF
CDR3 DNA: TGCAGCAATCGGGGTTCGCCTTCCAGCTCCTACGAGCAGTACTTC

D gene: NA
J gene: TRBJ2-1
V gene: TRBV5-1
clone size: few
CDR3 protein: CASSLGLNEQFF
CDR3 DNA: TGCGCCAGCAGCTTAGGACTCAATGAGCAGTTCTTC

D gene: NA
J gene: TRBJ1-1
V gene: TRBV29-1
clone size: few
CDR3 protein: CSVEDRPGSNTEAFF
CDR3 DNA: TGCAGCGTTGAAGATCGTCCGGGGTCAAACACTGAAGCTTTCTTT

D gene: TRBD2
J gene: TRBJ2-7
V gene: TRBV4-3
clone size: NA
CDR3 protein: CASSQDASGTYEQYF
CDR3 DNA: TGCGCCAGCAGCCAAGATGCTAGCGGGACCTACGAGCAGTACTTC

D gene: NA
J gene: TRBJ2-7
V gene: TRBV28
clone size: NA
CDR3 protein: CASSFTNSYEQYF
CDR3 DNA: TGTGCCAGCAGTTTTACAAATTCCTACGAGCAGTACTTC

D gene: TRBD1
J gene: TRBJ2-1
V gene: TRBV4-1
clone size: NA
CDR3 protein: CASSRDSGSEQFF
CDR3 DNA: TGCGCCAGCAGCCGGGACAGCGGCAGTGAGCAGTTCTTC